One sample yielded the 10 T cell receptor beta chains listed below, sequenced in a study of response to subunit inactivated influenza vaccine. TCRdb passed the RT-PCR reads through MiXCR, listing each CDR3 protein once. The sample shows about 520,000 distinct CDR3 sequences, around 25% of them seen only once. The sample was CD4+ T cells sorted from PBMCs, taken more than 4 days after vaccination. Receptors were obtained from a man between 45 and 60 years old who received an inactivated influenza vaccine.

The chain uses TRBV29-1 and TRBJ2-1, with TRBD2 matching 13 bases. J gave up 9 bases and V 6 bases, and 8 bases lay outside the gene matches. The length of the CDR3 is 14 residues. Germline-derived CDR1 and CDR2 are SQVTM and ANQGSEA. CDR3 in amino acids: CSVGTSGMRAEQFF. CDR3 nucleotides: TGCAGCGTAGGGACTAGCGGGATGCGGGCTGAGCAGTTCTTC.

V gene TRBV28 combines with J gene TRBJ2-7; D gene uncertain. Looked up from germline, CDR1 is MDHEN and CDR2 is SYDVKM. This CDR3 comprises 14 residues. The V end lost 6 bases, the J end lost 2 bases, and 14 bases lay between the germline ends. In DNA form, the CDR3 reads TGTGCCAGCAGCCTCCCGAGAGCCCCCTACGAGCAGTACTTC. Its translation is CASSLPRAPYEQYF.

The J gene is TRBJ2-7, the V gene TRBV15, with 8 bases identical to TRBD2. The CDR3 is 13 residues long. Trimming cost V 9 bases and J 0 bases; bases outside gene matches: 4. Germline CDR1 and CDR2: LNHNV and YYDKDF (reference sequence). CDR3 DNA sequence: TGTGCCACGGGTAGCGGGGACTCCTACGAGCAGTACTTC. This sequence encodes CATGSGDSYEQYF.

This clonotype was seen a handful of times. The chain joins TRBV3-1 to TRBJ2-4; no firm D call. The V end was cut by 1 base, the J end by 3 bases, with 10 bases between. In germline, CDR1 is LGHDT, CDR2 YNNKEL (reference sequence). The length of the CDR3 is 15 residues. The CDR3, as DNA: TGTGCCAGCAGCCAAGTAGCAGTGAGCAAAAACATTCAGTACTTC. Amino acids: CASSQVAVSKNIQYF.

This chain uses TRBV12-3 or TRBV12-4 with TRBJ2-2, with 9 bases fitting TRBD2. V was pared by 6 bases and J by 7 bases, with 12 bases of the junction left unmatched. The CDR3 runs to 16 residues. CDR3 residues: CASRPLGRGGSGELFF. As DNA, the CDR3 is TGTGCCAGCAGACCCTTGGGGCGGGGGGGCAGCGGGGAGCTGTTTTTT.

This rearrangement joins TRBV2 to TRBJ2-1; perhaps TRBD1 as D (5 bases). Germline loops: CDR1 SNHLY, CDR2 FYNNEI. Between the trimmed V and J ends, which lost 8 bases and 0 bases, there was a span of 8 bases. The CDR3 is 13 residues long. In DNA form, the CDR3 reads TGTGCCAGCCTAGACAGCTCCTACAATGAGCAGTTCTTC. Its protein product is CASLDSSYNEQFF. Together with reference TRBV2 and TRBJ2-1, the CDR3 gives the full variable domain: EPEVTQTPSHQVTQMGQEVILRCVPISNHLYFYWYRQILGQKVEFLVSFYNNEISEKSEIFDDQFSVERPDGSNFTLKIRSTKLEDSAMYFCASLDSSYNEQFFGPGTRLTVL.

In its sample, this clonotype was seen a few times. This rearrangement joins TRBV20-1 to TRBJ1-6; D uncertain. The CDR3 spans 13 residues. CDR1 DFQATT and CDR2 SNEGSKA come from the germline V gene (reference sequence). Trimming shortened V by 3 bases and J by 7 bases, and 10 bases separated the two germline ends. CDR3 nucleotides: TGCAGTGCTAGGGCACTGGGGAATTCACCCCTCCACTTT. It yields the protein CSARALGNSPLHF.

This clonotype has more than one count but fewer than ten. The gene calls are TRBV7-9 and TRBJ2-7; D may be TRBD1 (5 bases). Germline V gene sequence: CDR1 SEHNR, CDR2 FQNEAQ (reference sequence). V was cut by 2 bases and J by 2 bases, with 10 bases left in between. This CDR3 spans 14 amino acids. CDR3 sequence reads: CASSLTQGTYEQYF. Written as DNA, the CDR3 is TGTGCCAGCAGCTTAACCCAGGGTACCTACGAGCAGTACTTC. The full variable domain, rest sourced from reference TRBV7-9 and TRBJ2-7, is DTGVSQNPRHKITKRGQNVTFRCDPISEHNRLYWYRQTLGQGPEFLTYFQNEAQLEKSRLLSDRFSAERPKGSFSTLEIQRTEQGDSAMYLCASSLTQGTYEQYFGPGTRLTVT.

The chain employs TRBV27 and TRBJ2-6; 12 bases align to TRBD1. The CDR3 is 17 amino acids. The J segment lost 2 bases and the V segment lost 5 bases, leaving 4 bases of the junction unmatched. Germline CDR1 MNHEY, CDR2 SMNVEV (reference sequence). The CDR3 coding sequence is TGTGCCAGCAGTGCCGGGACAGGGGGCGCTGGGGCCAACGTCCTGACTTTC. As protein: CASSAGTGGAGANVLTF.

The chain is built from TRBV6-1 and TRBJ2-5; TRBD1 matches at 7 bases. V was clipped by 3 bases and J by 1 base; unmatched bases: 2. Germline CDR1 is MNHNS and CDR2 is SASEGT. The CDR3 totals 14 residues. The CDR3 loop is CASSDRDSQETQYF. The CDR3 DNA sequence: TGTGCCAGCAGTGACCGGGACAGCCAAGAGACCCAGTACTTC.